The 9 T cell receptor beta chains reported below all come from one sample, sequenced in a study of blood T cell repertoires in COVID-19 (dated by TCRdb to the early 2020s). Library creation used the immunoSEQ multiplex PCR assay. This is the immuneACCESS table as TCRdb keeps it, with only in-frame sequences that have V and J called. A part of the clones is gone; compared with another copy, unresolved V genes explain less than half, and the rest is unexplained. The sample table lists approximately 210,000 clones, 84% of them with a count of one. Of the sample, 7.5% to 8% falls within the top ten clones. Sequenced sample: peripheral blood. The receptors derive from a woman between 45 and 65 years old with active or convalescent COVID-19.

The chain is built from TRBV5-1 and TRBJ2-1; 11 nucleotides agree with TRBD1. Germline CDR1 is SGHRS and CDR2 is YFSETQ. The CDR3 runs 14 residues. V was pared by 4 bases and J by 9 bases, with 6 bases of the junction left unmatched. In DNA form, the CDR3 reads TGCGCCAGCAGCCTCGGACAGGGGGCAGGTGAGCAGTTCTTC. This codes for CASSLGQGAGEQFF. Supplemented by reference TRBV5-1 and TRBJ2-1, the full variable domain reads KAGVTQTPRYLIKTRGQQVTLSCSPISGHRSVSWYQQTPGQGLQFLFEYFSETQRNKGNFPGRFSGRQFSNSRSEMNVSTLELGDSALYLCASSLGQGAGEQFFGPGTRLTVL.

The chain combines TRBV12-5 with TRBJ2-1; D is possibly TRBD1 (6 bases). CDR1 and CDR2 from the germline V gene are LGHNT and FRNRAP. Trimming removed 3 bases from V and 4 bases from J, with 13 bases in between. This CDR3 comprises 15 residues. CDR3 DNA sequence: TGTGCTAGTGGTTTAGGCCAGGGGAAATACAATGAGCAGTTCTTC. This translates into CASGLGQGKYNEQFF.

This chain links TRBV9 with TRBJ1-3; 10 bases are a match to TRBD1. This CDR3 comprises 15 residues. Trimming at V came to 4 bases and at J to 2 bases, leaving 3 bases not matched to a gene. Germline CDR1 reads SGDLS; CDR2 reads YYNGEE. This CDR3 is CASSTGTGAGNTIYF. The CDR3 nucleotides read TGTGCCAGCAGCACCGGGACAGGGGCTGGAAACACCATATATTTT.

This clone was counted once. This chain links TRBV6-1 with TRBJ2-4, with 12 bases matching TRBD2. V lost 3 bases, J lost 9 bases, and 12 bases stayed unmatched. CDR1 and CDR2 from the germline V gene are MNHNS and SASEGT. The CDR3 sequence is 17 residues long. The CDR3 DNA sequence: TGTGCCAGCAGTGAGAGCCGCGGACTAGCGGGAACAGGCATTCAGTACTTC. Translated: CASSESRGLAGTGIQYF.

The rearrangement links TRBV6-6 to TRBJ1-1; D is perhaps TRBD1 (5 bases). Germline CDR1 and CDR2: MNHNY and SVGAGI (reference sequence). The CDR3 consists of 14 residues. V was pared by 2 bases and J by 5 bases, with 12 bases between. The CDR3 DNA sequence: TGTGCCAGCAGTTACGCCGGTGGGGGGACTGAAGCTTTCTTT. Its translation: CASSYAGGGTEAFF.

V usage is TRBV3-1 (or the pseudogene TRBV3-2) and J usage is TRBJ1-2, with D possibly TRBD1 on 5 matching bases. This CDR3 is 19 amino acids long. Trimming stripped 4 bases from V and 0 bases from J, with 24 bases between. Germline loops: CDR1 LGHDT, CDR2 YNNKEL (reference sequence). CDR3 amino acids: CASSPRLDILPRANYGYTF. In DNA form, the CDR3 reads TGTGCCAGCAGCCCAAGATTGGACATTCTACCTCGAGCTAACTATGGCTACACCTTC.

The genes are TRBV28 and TRBJ1-6; possibly TRBD1 for D (6 bases). Germline values: CDR1 MDHEN, CDR2 SYDVKM. CDR3 length equals 14 residues. Trimming shortened V by 8 bases and J by 9 bases, and 17 bases separated the two germline ends. CDR3 sequence: CASFPTGKVSPLHF. The CDR3 bases are TGTGCCAGCTTTCCTACAGGGAAGGTTTCACCCCTCCACTTT.

V gene TRBV10-3 combines with J gene TRBJ2-3; 7 bases align to TRBD2. CDR1 and CDR2 from the germline V gene are ENHRY and SYGVKD. CDR3 length: 14 amino acids. J gave up 4 bases and V 7 bases, and 8 bases lay outside the gene matches. CDR3 nucleotide sequence: TGTGCCATCAATGGGGGAGGGCCGGCAGATACGCAGTATTTT. It codes for CAINGGGPADTQYF.

This rearrangement joins TRBV5-4 to TRBJ2-3; TRBD2 matches 9 bases. The CDR3 spans 18 residues. Germline CDR1 reads SGHNT; CDR2 reads YYREEE (reference sequence). V lost 3 bases, J lost 4 bases, and 15 bases stayed unmatched. As DNA, the CDR3 is TGTGCCAGCAGCTCCACAAGGGGGTCGCGGGGGGGCCCAGATACGCAGTATTTT. This encodes CASSSTRGSRGGPDTQYF.